The 17 T cell receptor beta chains presented below share a single source sample, sequenced in a study of Tregs in tolerant kidney transplant recipients. Some clones are missing from TCRdb's copy, which holds only in-frame ones; the method was immunoSEQ multiplex PCR. The repertoire includes some 50,000 clones, 89% of them detected once, and roughly 15% sits in the top ten. Mixed chimerism was transient after nonmyeloablative marrow transplants from related graft donors. The sequencing here drew on CD8+ T cells from blood (PBMCs), taken 12 months after the transplant. The receptors were sampled from a human patient who received a combined kidney and bone marrow transplant. The T cells may come from the graft donor.

The rearrangement uses TRBV28 and TRBJ2-3, with TRBD2 matching over 8 bases. Germline V CDR1 and CDR2: MDHEN, SYDVKM. The CDR3 spans 17 residues. J gave up 0 bases and V 8 bases, and 13 bases lay outside the gene matches. CDR3 DNA: TGTGCCAGCCCTCCAGCGGGGGTACGTTCTAGCACAGATACGCAGTATTTT. Its protein is CASPPAGVRSSTDTQYF.

Note on this clone: The sample has other DNA sequences that encode this CDR3 too. The chain has TRBV27 and TRBJ1-2; TRBD1 aligns across 7 bases. After removal of 5 bases from V and 1 base from J, the junction contained 1 base not matched to a gene. CDR1 MNHEY and CDR2 SMNVEV come from the germline V gene (reference sequence). CDR3 length equals 13 residues. The CDR3, as DNA: TGTGCCAGCAGTCCAGGGGGTAACTATGGCTACACCTTC. It yields the protein CASSPGGNYGYTF.

The CDR3 DNA follows: TGTGCCAGCACCCTGTTCAGCGGGGGGTTCGCAGATACGCAGTATTTT. Translating it yields CASTLFSGGFADTQYF. The J gene is TRBJ2-3, the V gene TRBV5-6, with 9 positions matching TRBD2. The J segment lost 4 bases and the V segment lost 6 bases, leaving 12 bases of the junction unmatched. From germline, CDR1 is SGHDT and CDR2 YYEEEE. The CDR3 extends over 16 amino acids.

The chain links TRBV9 to TRBJ2-7; 7 bases agree with TRBD2. Germline trimming cut 3 bases from V and 6 bases from J; bases unmatched to any gene: 12. Germline CDR1 is SGDLS and CDR2 is YYNGEE. This CDR3 contains 15 residues. Here the CDR3 reads CASSGPERDHREQYF. In DNA form, the CDR3 reads TGTGCCAGCAGCGGCCCGGAGCGGGACCACCGCGAGCAGTACTTC.

About this clone itself: The same CDR3 can be traced to other DNA sequences in this sample. The chain links TRBV4-3 to TRBJ1-6; no clear D. Germline-derived CDR1 and CDR2 are LGHNA and YSLEER. The CDR3 spans 20 residues. Trimming removed 1 base from V and 5 bases from J, with 24 bases in between. CDR3 DNA: TGCGCCAGCAGCCAAGGCCTAGAAGTCTCGCTGAGCCCTAATAATTCACCCCTCCACTTT. Protein: CASSQGLEVSLSPNNSPLHF.

With regard to this clone: Other DNA sequences in the same sample also yield this CDR3. This rearrangement joins TRBV7-2 to TRBJ2-1; D remains unclear. The V end was cut by 2 bases, the J end by 3 bases, with 8 bases between. The germline CDR1 and CDR2 sequences are SGHTA and FQGNSA. This CDR3 is 14 amino acids long. CDR3 sequence (DNA): TGTGCCAGCAGCTTAACTCGTAGCTACAATGAGCAGTTCTTC. Protein sequence: CASSLTRSYNEQFF.

This clone was picked up one time. The chain is built from TRBV4-2 and TRBJ1-3; D ambiguous. V was pared by 1 base and J by 0 bases, with 7 bases between. Germline CDR1 is LGHNA and CDR2 is YNFKEQ. The CDR3 length is 15 residues. CDR3 nucleotides: TGTGCCAGCAGCCAAGGTCTTAGCTCTGGAAACACCATATATTTT. Amino acid sequence: CASSQGLSSGNTIYF.

The J gene is TRBJ1-1, the V gene TRBV27; TRBD1 matches 10 bases. The ends lost 5 bases at V and 5 bases at J; junction bases unmatched: 8. There are 15 residues in the CDR3. The germline V gene has CDR1 MNHEY and CDR2 SMNVEV (reference sequence). CDR3 bases: TGTGCCAGCAGTCATCGACAGGGGGCTGGGACTGAAGCTTTCTTT. It is translated as CASSHRQGAGTEAFF.

The chain couples TRBV4-2 to TRBJ2-5; D is unresolved. The better agreement between TRBJ2-7 and the DNA end casts doubt on the J call. There are 13 residues in the CDR3. The V gene's germline CDR1 is LGHNA and CDR2 YNFKEQ. The CDR3 protein is CASSQLDSYEQYF. For the CDR3, the DNA is TGTGCCAGCAGCCAACTAGATTCCTACGAGCAGTACTTC.

This clone was seen a handful of times. This chain connects TRBV2 to TRBJ1-4; 8 nucleotides line up with TRBD1. This CDR3 has 15 residues. In germline, CDR1 is SNHLY, CDR2 FYNNEI. With V trimmed by 1 base and J by 3 bases, 1 base remained unmatched. The CDR3 DNA follows: TGTGCCAGCAGTGAAGAGACAGGGGCTAATGAAAAACTGTTTTTT. Protein sequence: CASSEETGANEKLFF.

The CDR3 spells CASRRDRGGTYEQYF. DNA for the CDR3: TGTGCCAGCAGACGAGACAGGGGGGGTACCTACGAGCAGTACTTC. The chain carries TRBV13 and TRBJ2-7, with TRBD1 identical over 9 bases. Trimming cost V 6 bases and J 2 bases; bases outside gene matches: 8. Per germline, CDR1 PRHDT and CDR2 FYEKMQ (reference sequence). The CDR3 loop spans 15 amino acids. The complete variable domain, with remaining parts taken from reference TRBV13 and TRBJ2-7, reads AAGVIQSPRHLIKEKRETATLKCYPIPRHDTVYWYQQGPGQDPQFLISFYEKMQSDKGSIPDRFSAQQFSDYHSELNMSSLELGDSALYFCASRRDRGGTYEQYFGPGTRLTVT.

V usage is TRBV6-5 and J usage is TRBJ2-5, with 7 bases fitting TRBD2. The CDR3 consists of 13 residues. Germline loops: CDR1 MNHEY, CDR2 SVGAGI. The trim removed 7 bases at V and 3 bases at J, leaving 5 bases unmatched. The CDR3 DNA sequence: TGTGCCAGCACCACGGGGGGAGAAGAGACCCAGTACTTC. This gives the protein CASTTGGEETQYF.

The V call is TRBV4-1, the J call TRBJ2-7; 7 nucleotides match TRBD2. CDR1 is MGHRA, CDR2 YSYEKL, per germline. V shed 4 bases and J 2 bases; nucleotides not matched to a gene: 5. This CDR3 spans 14 amino acids. The CDR3 coding sequence is TGCGCCAGCAGCCCCTCAGCGGGACCCTACGAGCAGTACTTC. This sequence encodes CASSPSAGPYEQYF.

This clone has just one count. The CDR3 region has the DNA TGCGCCAGCAGCCAAGGGGTCGGGGGGGCATTATCCGATGAGCAGTTCTTC. This gives the protein CASSQGVGGALSDEQFF. This chain uses TRBV4-3 with TRBJ2-1; 8 bases are a match to TRBD2. V was clipped by 1 base and J by 8 bases; unmatched bases: 13. Germline V gene data show CDR1 as LGHNA and CDR2 as YSLEER. The CDR3 runs 17 residues.

The chain carries TRBV21-1 and TRBJ2-5; the DNA was not compared with TRBD2, the D call given in the table. TRBV21-1 has pseudogene status. The CDR3 extends over 15 amino acids. The CDR3 loop reads CASSKGEGAVETQYF. CDR3 DNA sequence: TGTGCCAGCAGCAAAGGGGAGGGAGCTGTAGAGACCCAGTACTTC.

V and J are TRBV6-5 and TRBJ1-5; weak D call: TRBD1 (6 bases). The CDR3 totals 14 residues. Germline V gene lookup returns CDR1 MNHEY and CDR2 SVGAGI. Trimming pared 5 bases from V and 6 bases from J, leaving 14 bases between. This chain's CDR3 is CASSPGVLSQPQHF. The CDR3 region has the DNA TGTGCCAGCAGTCCAGGGGTATTAAGTCAGCCCCAGCATTTT.

The gene calls are TRBV7-6 and TRBJ2-7, with D possibly TRBD1 on 6 matching bases. With 5 bases removed from V and 6 bases from J, the gap between germline ends came to 11 bases. This CDR3 spans 12 amino acids. Germline V gene lookup returns CDR1 SGHVS and CDR2 FNYEAQ. The CDR3 reads CASSHDRSEQYF. The DNA of the CDR3 is TGTGCCAGCAGCCACGACAGGAGCGAGCAGTACTTC.